Listed below are T cell receptor beta chains from one sample, sequenced in a study of shared clonotypes between healthy human individuals. Measured with immunoSEQ multiplex PCR; TCRdb has only the in-frame clones, and not every one. This table holds hundreds of thousands of clones, 90% to 96% found once. Sequencing input: naive CD4+ T cells sorted from blood. Receptor source: a woman between 25 and 40 years old in good health. Both conserved end residues are part of each CDR3. A D gene is named only where the DNA matches it firmly. Size values are once, few and many counts, or a class for expanded clones, and some rows have none.

TRBJ2-7,NA,TRBV7-8,once,CASSLFRQVYEQYF,TGTGCCAGCAGCTTATTCAGACAGGTCTACGAGCAGTACTTC
TRBJ2-1,NA,TRBV4-1,NA,CASSPDASTYNEQFF,TGCGCCAGCAGCCCCGACGCGAGCACCTACAATGAGCAGTTCTTC
TRBJ1-3,NA,TRBV28,NA,CATEQGTGNTIYF,TGTGCCACTGAACAGGGTACTGGAAACACCATATATTTT
TRBJ2-1,TRBD2,TRBV27,NA,CASSFNGGVAGGEQFF,TGTGCCAGCAGTTTCAATGGCGGGGTAGCGGGAGGGGAGCAGTTCTTC
TRBJ1-5,NA,TRBV19,once,CASRDNSNQPQHF,TGTGCCAGCAGAGATAATAGCAATCAGCCCCAGCATTTT
TRBJ1-2,NA,TRBV6-1,NA,CASSESSTNYGYTF,TGTGCCAGCAGTGAAAGCTCTACCAACTATGGCTACACCTTC
TRBJ1-1,NA,TRBV28,NA,CASRVGTEAFF,TGTGCCAGCAGGGTGGGCACTGAAGCTTTCTTT
TRBJ2-3,TRBD2,TRBV5-1,NA,CASSLAPSGVDLGTQYF,TGCGCCAGCAGCTTGGCCCCTAGCGGGGTGGACCTGGGAACGCAGTATTTT
TRBJ1-4,NA,TRBV28,NA,CASSLGGREGKLFF,TGTGCCAGCAGTTTGGGGGGCAGGGAGGGAAAACTGTTTTTT
TRBJ2-5,TRBD2,TRBV14,NA,CASSQLGLAGEETQYF,TGTGCCAGCAGCCAACTGGGACTAGCGGGAGAAGAGACCCAGTACTTC
TRBJ1-2,TRBD1,TRBV18,few,CASSPGQEHGYTF,TGTGCCAGCTCACCCGGACAGGAACATGGCTACACCTTC
TRBJ2-3,NA,TRBV7-8,NA,CASSSESRLVLASDHTQYF,TGTGCCAGCAGCTCCGAATCCCGTTTGGTGCTGGCTAGCGACCATACGCAGTATTTT
TRBJ2-2,TRBD2,TRBV4-1,NA,CASSQGLAGAGELFF,TGCGCCAGCAGCCAAGGACTAGCGGGAGCCGGGGAGCTGTTTTTT
TRBJ2-1,TRBD2,TRBV4-1,NA,CASSQEPGLAGPREFF,TGCGCCAGCAGCCAAGAACCGGGACTAGCGGGACCTCGAGAGTTCTTC
TRBJ2-3,NA,TRBV2,NA,CASSGGRNTQYF,TGTGCCAGCAGTGGGGGCCGGAATACGCAGTATTTT
TRBJ2-7,NA,TRBV7-2,once,CASSFGSLRGSGQYF,TGTGCCAGCAGCTTTGGCTCCCTCCGCGGTTCAGGGCAGTACTTC
TRBJ2-7,NA,TRBV23-1,once,CASSSWDYGDREESYEQYF,TGCGCCAGCAGTTCTTGGGACTACGGCGACAGGGAAGAGTCCTACGAGCAGTACTTC
TRBJ2-7,NA,TRBV14,few,CASSLHYEQYF,TGTGCCAGCAGTCTACACTACGAGCAGTACTTC